This T cell receptor (beta chain) was recovered during a study of blood T cells in healthy people across ages. They isolated at least 6 million PBMCs from each sample. A second PCR of roughly 7 to 11 cycles used a sample-barcoded 5' primer and a J-beta primer mix. TCRdb analysed the 5' RACE reads with MiXCR anew, one entry per CDR3 protein. This sample has roughly 700,000 distinct CDR3 sequences; about 52% occur once, and the top ten carry about 32%. Findings and caveats of the study: Estimated diversity across one million T cells was deemed an underestimate.

Trimming at V came to 1 base and at J to 5 bases, leaving 4 bases not matched to a gene. Germline V CDR1 and CDR2: SGHRS, YFSETQ. CDR3 length: 14 amino acids. This clonotype was observed a handful of times. What it binds is unknown. The sequencing sample was made of blood. The chain uses TRBV5-1 and TRBJ2-3; 7 bases are a match to TRBD1. This TCR came from an older woman in good health. This CDR3 reads CASSLTGDRDTQYF. In nucleotides, the CDR3 is TGCGCCAGCAGCTTGACAGGGGATAGAGATACGCAGTATTTT.